Listed below are T cell receptor beta chains from one sample, sequenced in a study of a mutant IDH1 vaccine in newly diagnosed glioma. Assay: immunoSEQ multiplex PCR; the TCRdb copy retains only in-frame clones and omits some. The sample lists tens of thousands of clones, 75% to 90% occurring once. These receptors have no known antigen. The sequencing here drew on PBMCs, taken from a glioma patient whose treatment included an IDH1 peptide vaccine. These receptors all come from a man aged 35 to 55 with glioma. Each CDR3 is given with its conserved first and last residue. The D gene is left open where the match is weak. Size is omitted from some rows. Given values are once, few, many or a class for expanded clones.

cdr3_nt	cdr3_aa	d_call	j_call	v_call	clone_size	cdr3_length
TGCGCCAGCACCAGAGGACAGGGGGCTTCCACAGATACGCAGTATTTT	CASTRGQGASTDTQYF	TRBD1	TRBJ2-3	TRBV23-1	-	16
TGCAGCGTTGCGCGGCAGGGGTATGGCTACACCTTC	CSVARQGYGYTF	-	TRBJ1-2	TRBV29-1	-	12
TGTGCCAGCAGCTCCGGCGCAGTCCCCTACGAGCAGTACTTC	CASSSGAVPYEQYF	-	TRBJ2-7	TRBV7-2	-	14
TGTGCCAGCGGCGAAGAGAGGACTGGAAACACCATATATTTT	CASGEERTGNTIYF	-	TRBJ1-3	TRBV25-1	-	14
TGTGCCTGGGGGGTTTTGACAGGGGCGACAGATACGCAGTATTTT	CAWGVLTGATDTQYF	TRBD1	TRBJ2-3	TRBV30	once	15
TGTGCCAGCAGCCCAGGGGTACAGGACTATCAGCCCCAGCATTTT	CASSPGVQDYQPQHF	-	TRBJ1-5	TRBV9	-	15
TGTGCTAGTGGTTTGGCCCGGGATTTTAACTATGGCTACACCTTC	CASGLARDFNYGYTF	-	TRBJ1-2	TRBV12-5	-	15
TGTGCCAGCAGCCAGCGAGCTAAGACAGGGTGGGGAACCTACGAGCAGTACTTC	CASSQRAKTGWGTYEQYF	TRBD1	TRBJ2-7	TRBV7-8	-	18
TGTGCCAGCAGTGCACAGAACAGAGCCCAACTGTTTTTT	CASSAQNRAQLFF	-	TRBJ1-4	TRBV6-5	-	13
TGTGCCAGCAGCACGACAGGGGGGCCAGATACGCAGTATTTT	CASSTTGGPDTQYF	TRBD1	TRBJ2-3	TRBV7-9	-	14
TGTGCCAGCAGCAAAGGTTCAGGAGCTCAGCCCCAGCATTTT	CASSKGSGAQPQHF	-	TRBJ1-5	TRBV21-1	few	14
TGTGCCAGCAGCTTGTGGACAGACTATGGCTACACCTTC	CASSLWTDYGYTF	-	TRBJ1-2	TRBV5-6	-	13
TGTGCCAGCAGCCGGACGTGGGAGCCCTACAATGAGCAGTTCTTC	CASSRTWEPYNEQFF	-	TRBJ2-1	TRBV7-2	-	15
TGCGCCAGCAGCACCTTCAGGGGGATGGAGACCCAGTACTTC	CASSTFRGMETQYF	TRBD1	TRBJ2-5	TRBV5-1	-	14
TGTGCCAGTAGTATCCCCTCCTCGAAGGGCCGGAGTGGTTACAATGAGCAGTTCTTC	CASSIPSSKGRSGYNEQFF	-	TRBJ2-1	TRBV19	-	19
TGTGCCAGCAGCTTAGGGGGGACCCCCTACGAGCAGTACTTC	CASSLGGTPYEQYF	-	TRBJ2-7	TRBV11-2	-	14
TGTGCCAGCAGCTTAGCAAGGGGGAACACCGGGGAGCTGTTTTTT	CASSLARGNTGELFF	-	TRBJ2-2	TRBV7-2	once	15
TGTGCCAGCAGCTCGTCCGGGTATACTGAAGCTTTCTTT	CASSSSGYTEAFF	-	TRBJ1-1	TRBV11-3	few	13
TGTGCCAGCAGTTCCTTAAGGGAGACTAGCGGGAGGGCCTACTATGAGCAGTTCTTC	CASSSLRETSGRAYYEQFF	TRBD2	TRBJ2-1	TRBV27	-	19
TGTGCCTGGAGTAGCAACAGCGGTAGTCAGCCCCAGCATTTT	CAWSSNSGSQPQHF	-	TRBJ1-5	TRBV30	few	14
TGTGCCAGTAGGATAAAGACTAGCGGGGGCCGCGAGCAGTACTTC	CASRIKTSGGREQYF	TRBD2	TRBJ2-7	TRBV19	-	15
TGCGCCAGCAGCCAAGAAGGGGGGACAACCACAGATACGCAGTATTTT	CASSQEGGTTTDTQYF	-	TRBJ2-3	TRBV4-3	-	16
TGTGCCACCAGCAGAGCGAAGGGGACCGGTAACTATGGCTACACCTTC	CATSRAKGTGNYGYTF	-	TRBJ1-2	TRBV15	-	16
TGTGCCAGCAGTGCCGCTCAGGAAAACACTGAAGCTTTCTTT	CASSAAQENTEAFF	-	TRBJ1-1	TRBV2	-	14
TGTGCCAGCAGTTATAGAGGGGGCACTAATGAAAAACTGTTTTTT	CASSYRGGTNEKLFF	TRBD1	TRBJ1-4	TRBV6-5	-	15
TGTGCCAGCAGCCAAGCCCCGGGACAGGGGGCGGATGGCTACACCTTC	CASSQAPGQGADGYTF	TRBD1	TRBJ1-2	TRBV7-2	-	16
TGTGCCAGTAGTATAGAGAGTGCTTTTATTAATCAGCCCCAGCATTTT	CASSIESAFINQPQHF	-	TRBJ1-5	TRBV19	-	16
TGTGCCAGCAGCTTGGCCGCGGCGGTGGGTTTAAGGGGCACAGATACGCAGTATTTT	CASSLAAAVGLRGTDTQYF	-	TRBJ2-3	TRBV5-6	-	19
TGCGCCAGCAGCTTGGCAGGGCGTTTGGAGAACACTGAAGCTTTCTTT	CASSLAGRLENTEAFF	-	TRBJ1-1	TRBV5-1	-	16
TGCGCCAGCAGCGGTGGACAGGGGAAAACTTTCTTT	CASSGGQGKTFF	TRBD1	TRBJ1-1	TRBV5-1	few	12
TGCGCCAGCAGCTTCGGCAGGATAGCCAAAAACATTCAGTACTTC	CASSFGRIAKNIQYF	-	TRBJ2-4	TRBV5-1	-	15
TGTGCCTGGAGTGAAAGCGGGCCAGATACGCAGTATTTT	CAWSESGPDTQYF	-	TRBJ2-3	TRBV30	few	13
TGTGCCAGCAGCTCGTTTTGGGACAGGGGGCGGGAGACCCAGTACTTC	CASSSFWDRGRETQYF	TRBD1	TRBJ2-5	TRBV11-3	-	16
TGTGCCAGCAGCGCCCCTACAAGGGAGAATGAGCAGTTCTTC	CASSAPTRENEQFF	-	TRBJ2-1	TRBV9	once	14
TGTGCCAGCACCACCCAAGGGCGGGGCGCGGTGGACACTGAAGCTTTCTTT	CASTTQGRGAVDTEAFF	-	TRBJ1-1	TRBV4-2	-	17
TGTGCCAGCAGCTCAAGGGTGGGGGCCGGCACAGATACGCAGTATTTT	CASSSRVGAGTDTQYF	-	TRBJ2-3	TRBV11-3	-	16
TGTGCCAGCAGCCCGGGAGGTAGGAGAGGCGGCTACACCTTC	CASSPGGRRGGYTF	-	TRBJ1-2	TRBV7-2	-	14
TGTGCCAGCAGTCCCGGCCTTGGGGAGCAGTACTTC	CASSPGLGEQYF	-	TRBJ2-7	TRBV6-5	-	12
TGTGCCAGCAGCTTAACGCCTAATGAGCAGTTCTTC	CASSLTPNEQFF	-	TRBJ2-1	TRBV7-3	once	12
TGTGCCAGCAGCTTAGTACAATCCCCCAGGGATGAGCAGTTCTTC	CASSLVQSPRDEQFF	-	TRBJ2-1	TRBV11-2	-	15
TGTGCCAGCAGCCAGAAGCCCGGGGAGCTGTTTTTT	CASSQKPGELFF	-	TRBJ2-2	TRBV4-2	-	12
TGTGCCAGCAGCTTATCGGGGGGGTACACAGATACGCAGTATTTT	CASSLSGGYTDTQYF	TRBD2	TRBJ2-3	TRBV5-5	-	15
TGCGCCAGCAGCTCCTCGACGGGAGGGCTTGGCATTCAGTACTTC	CASSSSTGGLGIQYF	TRBD2	TRBJ2-4	TRBV5-1	-	15
TGTGCCAGCAGGCCAGGACTAGCGGGGGCCCCTTGGGTGGAGACCCAGTACTTC	CASRPGLAGAPWVETQYF	TRBD2	TRBJ2-5	TRBV2	-	18
TGCGCCAGCAGCTTGGCGGGACTAGCGGGAGGCCCTGTCACAGATACGCAGTATTTT	CASSLAGLAGGPVTDTQYF	TRBD2	TRBJ2-3	TRBV5-1	-	19
TGTGCCAGCAGCGTAGTGGAAGGTACGCAGTATTTT	CASSVVEGTQYF	-	TRBJ2-3	TRBV9	once	12
TGTGCCAGTAGTGGGCTTGGACAGGCGGCAAGCTCTGGGGCCAACGTCCTGACTTTC	CASSGLGQAASSGANVLTF	TRBD1	TRBJ2-6	TRBV19	-	19
TGTGCCAGTAGTATAAGGGGTGTTGGCGAGCAGTACTTC	CASSIRGVGEQYF	-	TRBJ2-7	TRBV19	-	13